This T cell receptor (beta chain) was observed in a study of T cell repertoires in ileal Crohn's disease. Study-level points and caveats: Compared with CD4 T cells, sorted CD8 cells carried more expanded clones.

TCRB immunosequencing input was roughly 530 nanograms of biopsy DNA per sample. The method was immunoSEQ multiplex PCR; TCRdb's version includes in-frame clones alone and lacks a portion of them. Seen here are roughly 3,900 clones, approximately 80% observed once, and the top ten hold approximately 6.7%. A note on this clone: Antigen specificity is unknown.

Adults with ileal or ileocolonic Crohn's disease and an indication for resection were eligible. Germline-derived CDR1 and CDR2 are SGHRS and YFSETQ. V gave up 0 bases and J gave up 8 bases, with 17 bases separating them. There are 15 residues in the CDR3. V is TRBV5-1 and J is TRBJ1-2; a weak D match, TRBD1 (6 bases). Sequenced input: ileal tissue. This TCR was sampled from an adult with Crohn's disease. CDR3 amino acids: CASSLASDRRFGYTF. The DNA for the CDR3 is TGCGCCAGCAGCTTGGCCTCGGACAGAAGGTTCGGCTACACCTTC.